One and the same sample provided the 31 T cell receptor beta chains below, sequenced in a study of control samples from healthy donors and cancer patients (TCRdb year 2020). Library construction relied on the immunoSEQ multiplex PCR assay. In TCRdb, the immuneACCESS table is reduced to in-frame sequences with V and J assigned. These tables do not hold every clone; where another copy was compared, an unresolved V gene accounts for under half, and the others remain unexplained. This sample lists some 89,000 clones; approximately 86% were detected once. The ten largest clones represent around 21% of the sample. Source material: blood. The source is a man aged 30 to 45 in good health.

The genes are TRBV27 and TRBJ2-3; 9 bases agree with TRBD1. Germline loops: CDR1 MNHEY, CDR2 SMNVEV (reference sequence). The junction had 6 bases not matched to a gene; V was cut back by 2 bases and J by 0 bases. CDR3 length: 17 amino acids. CDR3 nucleotides: TGTGCCAGCAGTTTAAACCACAGGGGGCCTAGCACAGATACGCAGTATTTT. Protein: CASSLNHRGPSTDTQYF.

V is TRBV24-1 and J is TRBJ2-2, with D unclear. Germline CDR1 and CDR2: KGHDR and SFDVKD. This CDR3 is built from 13 residues. Trimming pared 9 bases from V and 5 bases from J, leaving 12 bases between. The CDR3 DNA reads TGTGCCACCCAGAAGACCGGGACCGGGGAGCTGTTTTTT. Its protein product is CATQKTGTGELFF.

The chain has TRBV7-2 and TRBJ2-5; D is uncertain. This CDR3 spans 14 amino acids. Per the germline V gene, CDR1 is SGHTA and CDR2 is FQGNSA. Deletions cut 3 bases from V and 5 bases from J, with 13 bases between. The CDR3 region is CASSFRVKDETQYF. The CDR3 nucleotides read TGTGCCAGCAGCTTTAGGGTCAAAGACGAGACCCAGTACTTC.

The chain uses TRBV30 and TRBJ1-2; the D is unclear. Germline CDR1 GTSNPN, CDR2 SVGIG (reference sequence). This CDR3 spans 13 amino acids. V shed 2 bases and J shed 8 bases, with 15 bases lying between them. The CDR3 DNA is TGTGCCTGGAGTAAGGGCCATTCCCACGGCTACACCTTC. This translates into CAWSKGHSHGYTF.

The chain carries TRBV15 and TRBJ1-1, with a possible D match to TRBD1 (6 bases). This CDR3 spans 15 amino acids. V was shortened by 2 bases and J by 2 bases, with 12 bases between the two germline ends. Looked up from germline, CDR1 is LNHNV and CDR2 is YYDKDF (reference sequence). The CDR3 region is CATSRNRAGNTEAFF. CDR3 coding DNA: TGTGCCACCAGCAGAAACAGGGCCGGTAACACTGAAGCTTTCTTT.

The gene calls are TRBV11-2 and TRBJ2-3, with 10 bases lining up with TRBD2. With 5 bases clipped from V and 1 base from J, the junction kept 9 bases outside the gene matches. Germline values: CDR1 SGHAT, CDR2 FQNNGV. This CDR3 has 17 amino acids. CDR3 in DNA: TGTGCCAGCAGCCCTAACCAACTAGCGGGGCGCACAGATACGCAGTATTTT. Its protein is CASSPNQLAGRTDTQYF.

The chain carries TRBV24-1 and TRBJ1-2, with D perhaps TRBD1 (5 bases). The CDR3 is made up of 14 amino acids. V lost 2 bases, J lost 4 bases, and 10 bases lay in between. Germline V gene lookup returns CDR1 KGHDR and CDR2 SFDVKD. CDR3: CATSDSSGTYGYTF. The CDR3 DNA sequence: TGTGCCACCAGTGATTCCTCCGGGACCTATGGCTACACCTTC.

The chain couples TRBV21-1 to TRBJ1-4. TRBV21-1 is recorded as a pseudogene. This CDR3 comprises 16 residues. For the CDR3, the DNA is TGTGCCAGGTTCCGGGGGACGTTGATCCCTAATGAAAAACTGTTTTTT. Protein product: CARFRGTLIPNEKLFF.

Note on this clone: One end of the junction varies from germline; a read error may be responsible. The V call is TRBV19, the J call TRBJ2-5, with 11 bases identical to TRBD2. The germline gives CDR1 LNHDA, CDR2 SQIVND (reference sequence). This CDR3 has 15 residues. The CDR3 here is CASSIAGGPGETQYF. In DNA, the CDR3 is TGTGCCAGTAGCATAGCGGGGGGGCCGGGGGAGACCCAGTACTTC.

J is TRBJ1-1 and V is TRBV6-5, with 7 bases aligning to TRBD1. Germline V lookup: CDR1 MNHEY, CDR2 SVGAGI. CDR3 length: 15 residues. J was trimmed by 1 base and V by 6 bases; bases with no gene match: 8. The CDR3 loop is CASRPTGRGNTEAFF. Here the CDR3 DNA reads TGTGCCAGCAGGCCGACAGGGAGGGGGAACACTGAAGCTTTCTTT.

The CDR3 DNA reads TGTGCTAGTGCCCCAGGGGGGAGAAACACCATATATTTT. It codes for CASAPGGRNTIYF. V and J are TRBV12-5 and TRBJ1-3, with 7 bases matching TRBD1. Germline loops: CDR1 LGHNT, CDR2 FRNRAP. The CDR3 is made up of 13 amino acids. V was pared by 7 bases and J by 5 bases, with 5 bases of the junction left unmatched.

The rearrangement links TRBV18 to TRBJ1-4, with 10 nucleotides matching TRBD1. From germline, CDR1 is KGHSH and CDR2 LQKENI. This CDR3 has 15 residues. V lost 3 bases to trimming and J lost 8 bases; unmatched junction nucleotides: 6. The DNA for the CDR3 is TGTGCCAGCTCACCGAGACAGGGGGCAGACGAAAAACTGTTTTTT. Translation: CASSPRQGADEKLFF.

The chain combines TRBV15 with TRBJ1-1, with TRBD1 matching 7 bases. The germline V gene encodes CDR1 LNHNV and CDR2 YYDKDF (reference sequence). The CDR3 runs 15 residues. V was clipped by 0 bases and J by 4 bases; unmatched bases: 5. The CDR3 DNA follows: TGTGCCACCAGCAGAGATAAGGCAGGGGGCACTGAAGCTTTCTTT. Protein: CATSRDKAGGTEAFF.

This clone was observed once. This chain uses TRBV25-1 with TRBJ2-3, with 10 bases that match TRBD1. Losses at the gene ends were 6 bases for V and 3 bases for J; bases not matched to a gene: 12. The CDR3 has 17 amino acids. Germline V gives CDR1 MGHDK, CDR2 SYGVNS. For the CDR3, the DNA is TGTGCCAGCAGCAACTGGGAAGGGACAGGGGTGACAGATACGCAGTATTTT. Protein product: CASSNWEGTGVTDTQYF.

This clone was detected once. The chain links TRBV19 to TRBJ2-4, with 7 bases that match TRBD1. CDR3 length: 14 residues. V gave up 6 bases and J gave up 9 bases; unmatched junction bases: 11. Germline CDR1 reads LNHDA; CDR2 reads SQIVND (reference sequence). CDR3 DNA: TGTGCCAGTAGCATCGAGAGGGGGCTTGGCATTCAGTACTTC. Translating it yields CASSIERGLGIQYF.

This chain links TRBV5-5 with TRBJ1-2; TRBD1 is a possible D gene (6 bases). Germline values: CDR1 SGHKS, CDR2 YYEKEE (reference sequence). This CDR3 region has 15 residues. V shed 1 base and J shed 7 bases, with 17 bases lying between them. The CDR3 DNA is TGTGCCAGCAGCTTGACGGGGGCCCCAAATGCTGGCTACACCTTC. Its protein is CASSLTGAPNAGYTF.

The rearrangement links TRBV7-2 to TRBJ1-1, with D perhaps matching TRBD1 (6 bases). The germline CDR1 and CDR2 sequences are SGHTA and FQGNSA. The length of the CDR3 is 11 residues. Deletions cut 2 bases from V and 11 bases from J, with 9 bases between. CDR3 bases: TGTGCCAGCAGCTTAAGGGGGGTGGCTTTCTTT. Translated, it gives CASSLRGVAFF.

The V call is TRBV5-1, the J call TRBJ1-2, with TRBD1 matching 7 bases. There are 16 residues in the CDR3. Germline CDR1 and CDR2: SGHRS and YFSETQ. With V trimmed by 1 base and J by 1 base, 7 bases remained unmatched. The DNA of the CDR3 is TGCGCCAGCAGCTTGAGGCAGGGGGGCCTTAACTATGGCTACACCTTC. It encodes CASSLRQGGLNYGYTF.

The gene calls are TRBV27 and TRBJ2-7; 12 bases are shared with TRBD2. V was pared by 5 bases and J by 3 bases, with 11 bases of the junction left unmatched. Germline CDR1 reads MNHEY; CDR2 reads SMNVEV (reference sequence). This CDR3 has 17 amino acids. CDR3 nucleotide sequence: TGTGCCAGCAGTCTCCAGACTAGCGGGGGATTAAACTACGAGCAGTACTTC. The encoded protein is CASSLQTSGGLNYEQYF.

This clone was found once. CDR3 nucleotide sequence: TGTGCCAGCAGTTTAGGCGGGGTTACCTACGAGCAGTACTTC. Translated, it gives CASSLGGVTYEQYF. The chain links TRBV27 to TRBJ2-7; D is perhaps TRBD2 (6 bases). Germline CDR1 and CDR2: MNHEY and SMNVEV (reference sequence). The CDR3 totals 14 residues. Deletions cut 2 bases from V and 2 bases from J, with 10 bases between.

The V call is TRBV3-1 (or the pseudogene TRBV3-2), the J call TRBJ1-2; D may be TRBD1 (6 bases). V was trimmed by 0 bases and J by 8 bases, leaving 16 bases between them. This CDR3 region has 15 residues. Germline CDR1 reads LGHDT; CDR2 reads YNNKEL (reference sequence). The CDR3 reads CASSQEGRGAKGYTF. The CDR3 coding sequence is TGTGCCAGCAGCCAAGAAGGCAGGGGAGCGAAGGGCTACACCTTC.

In this sample, this clone is medium-sized (0.01 to 0.1%). One end of the junction does not line up with germline, which may come from a read error. The chain joins TRBV7-7 to TRBJ2-7; TRBD1 aligns across 9 bases. Per germline, CDR1 SSHAT and CDR2 FNYEAQ (reference sequence). CDR3 size: 14 residues. The CDR3: CASSLGTGLDEQYF. In DNA form, the CDR3 reads TGTGCTAGCAGCTTAGGGACAGGGCTCGACGAGCAGTACTTC.

The V and J genes are TRBV18 and TRBJ2-4; 8 bases line up with TRBD2. Germline V lookup: CDR1 KGHSH, CDR2 LQKENI. The CDR3 loop spans 18 amino acids. V shed 3 bases, J shed 0 bases, and the junction held 10 bases outside the gene matches. The DNA of the CDR3 is TGTGCCAGCTCACCCGTTGCGGGGGGCGGCATAGCCAAAAACATTCAGTACTTC. Translated, it gives CASSPVAGGGIAKNIQYF. Together with reference TRBV18 and TRBJ2-4, the CDR3 gives the full variable domain: NAGVMQNPRHLVRRRGQEARLRCSPMKGHSHVYWYRQLPEEGLKFMVYLQKENIIDESGMPKERFSAEFPKEGPSILRIQQVVRGDSAAYFCASSPVAGGGIAKNIQYFGAGTRLSVL.

The CDR3 loop is CASNEGLSGGRKETQYF. CDR3 nucleotides: TGCGCCAGCAACGAGGGCCTTAGCGGGGGGCGGAAAGAGACCCAGTACTTC. This rearrangement joins TRBV10-2 to TRBJ2-5; 10 bases are a match to TRBD2. Germline V gives CDR1 WSHSY, CDR2 SAAADI. The CDR3 length is 17 residues. Trimming at V came to 7 bases and at J to 3 bases, leaving 14 bases not matched to a gene.

This clone was found once. The chain is built from TRBV30 and TRBJ1-4; the D gene is possibly TRBD1 (5 bases). This CDR3 comprises 14 residues. Germline assignment: CDR1 GTSNPN and CDR2 SVGIG (reference sequence). The V gene lost 3 bases and the J gene lost 6 bases, with 14 bases spanning the gap. CDR3 protein: CAWSPGTPYEKLFF. In nucleotides, the CDR3 is TGTGCCTGGAGCCCCGGGACCCCGTATGAAAAACTGTTTTTT.

This clone was found a few times. The genes are TRBV18 and TRBJ1-1; D possibly corresponds to TRBD1 (6 bases). The germline gives CDR1 KGHSH, CDR2 LQKENI. This CDR3 has 15 residues. The ends were cut back, 0 bases at V and 0 bases at J, with 8 bases in the middle. The CDR3 here is CASSPPTGLNTEAFF. CDR3 nucleotide sequence: TGTGCCAGCTCACCACCGACAGGTCTGAACACTGAAGCTTTCTTT.

The CDR3 sequence: CASSPQGTGEETQYF. Written as DNA, the CDR3 is TGCGCCAGCAGCCCGCAGGGGACAGGGGAAGAGACCCAGTACTTC. This sequence joins TRBV5-1 and TRBJ2-5; 10 bases map to TRBD1. The CDR3 contains 15 residues. Trimming at V came to 4 bases and at J to 3 bases, leaving 6 bases not matched to a gene. Germline values: CDR1 SGHRS, CDR2 YFSETQ.

The V gene is TRBV30, the J gene TRBJ1-1, with D unclear. V lost 3 bases to trimming and J lost 1 base, with 18 bases between them. Germline assignment: CDR1 GTSNPN and CDR2 SVGIG (reference sequence). The CDR3 is 16 residues long. CDR3 nucleotide sequence: TGTGCCTGGAGGCTAAGGGATCGCTTCGGGAACACTGAAGCTTTCTTT. Translation: CAWRLRDRFGNTEAFF.

The chain has TRBV18 and TRBJ1-5, with TRBD1 as a possible D gene (6 bases). Between the trimmed V and J ends, which lost 3 bases and 6 bases, there was a span of 15 bases. The CDR3 has 15 residues. CDR1 is KGHSH, CDR2 LQKENI, per germline. CDR3 nucleotide sequence: TGTGCCAGCTCACCCGGAGGATTACAGGGTCAGCCCCAGCATTTT. Amino acids: CASSPGGLQGQPQHF.

CDR3 in DNA: TGTGCCAGCAGCGTAGCAGCGACCGGGGAGCTGTTTTTT. It specifies CASSVAATGELFF. The rearrangement joins TRBV9 to TRBJ2-2; no reliable D call. Trimming pared 0 bases from V and 5 bases from J, leaving 5 bases between. This CDR3 has 13 residues. From germline, CDR1 is SGDLS and CDR2 YYNGEE.

V usage is TRBV24-1 and J usage is TRBJ2-1; no clear D. The CDR3 runs 15 residues. CDR1 is KGHDR, CDR2 SFDVKD, per germline. V was clipped by 4 bases and J by 6 bases, with 15 bases between them. CDR3 DNA: TGTGCCACCAGTGAACGGCAGAGAATGGTCAATGAGCAGTTCTTC. Amino acid sequence: CATSERQRMVNEQFF.